One and the same sample provided the 18 T cell receptor beta chains below, sequenced in a study of shared clonotypes between healthy human individuals. The method was immunoSEQ multiplex PCR; TCRdb's version includes in-frame clones alone and lacks a portion of them. The data contain a few hundred thousand clones, just over 75% of them seen just once; the ten biggest clones take up about 12%. The sequenced sample was PBMCs. These receptors were obtained from a woman aged 40-49 years in good health. Some clones in this sample may be carry-over from other donors' samples.

The chain links TRBV7-9 to TRBJ2-1; no clear D gene. The V end was cut by 10 bases, the J end by 0 bases, with 16 bases between. The CDR3 runs to 15 residues. The germline V gene encodes CDR1 SEHNR and CDR2 FQNEAQ (reference sequence). The CDR3 DNA reads as TGTGCCACCATAATACCGAGCAGCTCCTACAATGAGCAGTTCTTC. Amino acid sequence: CATIIPSSSYNEQFF.

Regarding this clone: This sequence is one base from a far larger clone and is likely a read error. Other DNA sequences in this sample translate to the same CDR3. The genes are TRBV6-1 and TRBJ2-5, with 9 bases lining up with TRBD2. The germline CDR1 and CDR2 sequences are MNHNS and SASEGT. J gave up 5 bases and V 4 bases, and 5 bases lay outside the gene matches. The CDR3 runs to 14 residues. CDR3 DNA: TGTGCCAGCAGTGGAGCGGGAGGATCGGAGACCCAGTACTTC. Amino acids: CASSGAGGSETQYF.

This sequence joins TRBV18 and TRBJ2-1; no firm D call. V shed 0 bases and J shed 6 bases, with 6 bases lying between them. The germline CDR1 and CDR2 sequences are KGHSH and LQKENI. The CDR3 totals 13 residues. In nucleotides, the CDR3 is TGTGCCAGCTCACCACCTGACGGCAATGAGCAGTTCTTC. Protein sequence: CASSPPDGNEQFF.

This rearrangement joins TRBV5-1 to TRBJ2-1; a weak D match, TRBD2 (6 bases). V was trimmed by 3 bases and J by 9 bases, leaving 19 bases between them. CDR1 and CDR2 (germline): SGHRS, YFSETQ. The CDR3 is made up of 15 amino acids. The CDR3: CASSSLLAHTPEQFF. The CDR3 nucleotides read TGCGCCAGCAGCTCGCTTCTAGCGCACACCCCTGAGCAGTTCTTC.

Points on this clone: A read error is possible here, since a much larger clone lies one base away. This chain joins TRBV30 and TRBJ2-7; D gene ambiguous. CDR1 and CDR2 from the germline V gene are GTSNPN and SVGIG (reference sequence). CDR3 size: 16 residues. With 3 bases removed from V and 2 bases from J, the gap between germline ends came to 20 bases. The CDR3 DNA sequence: TGTGCCTGGAGGGGCCCTCGGTGGCCTTTTACCTACGAGCAGTACTTC. Its protein is CAWRGPRWPFTYEQYF.

The rearrangement links TRBV7-9 to TRBJ1-4; D is perhaps TRBD1 (6 bases). This CDR3 contains 16 residues. Germline V gene sequence: CDR1 SEHNR, CDR2 FQNEAQ (reference sequence). The V gene lost 5 bases and the J gene lost 6 bases, with 19 bases spanning the gap. CDR3 nucleotides: TGTGCCAGCAGCCGAGGACAGATGGGGATTGATGAAAAACTGTTTTTT. Translated, it gives CASSRGQMGIDEKLFF.

With respect to this clone: This CDR3 is also generated by other DNA sequences in the sample. The chain recombines TRBV5-1 with TRBJ2-7, with 7 bases aligning to TRBD2. The V gene end was trimmed by 0 bases and the J gene end by 3 bases; junction bases not matched to a gene: 6. In germline, CDR1 is SGHRS, CDR2 YFSETQ. This CDR3 has 15 residues. The CDR3 region has the DNA TGCGCCAGCAGCTTGGTAGGCGGGAGCAGCTACGAGCAGTACTTC. This codes for CASSLVGGSSYEQYF. The variable domain in full, completed from reference TRBV5-1 and TRBJ2-7, reads KAGVTQTPRYLIKTRGQQVTLSCSPISGHRSVSWYQQTPGQGLQFLFEYFSETQRNKGNFPGRFSGRQFSNSRSEMNVSTLELGDSALYLCASSLVGGSSYEQYFGPGTRLTVT.

This chain's CDR3 is CASSSPNGDLNYGYTF. CDR3 coding DNA: TGTGCCAGCAGCTCCCCCAATGGGGATCTTAACTATGGCTACACCTTC. The V gene is TRBV5-4, the J gene TRBJ1-2, with D uncertain. Trimming took off 3 bases at V and 1 base at J, with 16 bases between the two ends. The CDR3 consists of 16 residues. Germline CDR1 SGHNT, CDR2 YYREEE (reference sequence).

The genes are TRBV4-1 and TRBJ2-7; TRBD2 agrees at 9 bases. Germline trimming cut 1 base from V and 6 bases from J; bases unmatched to any gene: 4. CDR1 and CDR2 from the germline V gene are MGHRA and YSYEKL. This CDR3 has 14 amino acids. The CDR3 DNA reads as TGCGCCAGCAGCCAAGTAGCGGGAGTTTCCGAGCAGTACTTC. Protein: CASSQVAGVSEQYF.

The chain recombines TRBV5-4 with TRBJ2-5; TRBD1 matches at 11 bases. The junction had 4 bases not matched to a gene; V was cut back by 2 bases and J by 7 bases. The CDR3 covers 14 residues. Per germline, CDR1 SGHNT and CDR2 YYREEE (reference sequence). DNA for the CDR3: TGTGCCAGCAGCTTAGGGACAGGGGGGGGGACCCAGTACTTC. It yields the protein CASSLGTGGGTQYF.

The chain has TRBV27 and TRBJ2-1; D not resolved. The CDR3 length is 13 residues. Trimming took off 7 bases at V and 4 bases at J, with 11 bases between the two ends. Germline values: CDR1 MNHEY, CDR2 SMNVEV (reference sequence). This CDR3 is CASTDGPYNEQFF. The DNA of the CDR3 is TGTGCCAGCACCGACGGCCCTTACAATGAGCAGTTCTTC.

The V call is TRBV5-1, the J call TRBJ2-5, with 11 bases aligning to TRBD2. The CDR3 sequence is 16 residues long. Germline trimming cut 4 bases from V and 4 bases from J; bases unmatched to any gene: 9. In germline, CDR1 is SGHRS, CDR2 YFSETQ. The CDR3 loop is CASSPTSGSLGETQYF. DNA of the CDR3: TGCGCCAGCAGCCCCACTAGCGGGAGTTTGGGAGAGACCCAGTACTTC.

This clone was found a few times. The chain has TRBV7-6 and TRBJ2-3, with TRBD2 matching over 8 bases. CDR3 length: 16 amino acids. J was trimmed by 2 bases and V by 1 base; bases with no gene match: 5. CDR1 is SGHVS and CDR2 is FNYEAQ in the germline V gene. CDR3 bases: TGTGCCAGCAGCTTAGTGGACGGGAGGGCCACAGATACGCAGTATTTT. This encodes CASSLVDGRATDTQYF.

In this sample, this clone turned up a few times. V and J are TRBV2 and TRBJ1-2, with D perhaps TRBD1 (5 bases). CDR3 length: 13 amino acids. Germline assignment: CDR1 SNHLY and CDR2 FYNNEI. Between the trimmed V and J ends, which lost 5 bases and 7 bases, there was a span of 14 bases. CDR3 coding DNA: TGTGCCAGCAGTCAGGGACCGAGGTTTGGCTACACCTTC. It translates to CASSQGPRFGYTF.

This clone was recorded a few times. The same CDR3 can be traced to other DNA sequences in this sample. The genes are TRBV7-9 and TRBJ2-3; D is unclear. The CDR3 totals 12 residues. The V end was cut by 6 bases, the J end by 0 bases, with 4 bases between. Per germline, CDR1 SEHNR and CDR2 FQNEAQ (reference sequence). The DNA of the CDR3 is TGTGCCAGCAGTCTGAGCACAGATACGCAGTATTTT. This codes for CASSLSTDTQYF.

The V and J genes are TRBV27 and TRBJ2-7, with 10 bases fitting TRBD1. The germline CDR1 and CDR2 sequences are MNHEY and SMNVEV (reference sequence). This CDR3 contains 16 residues. Trimming at V came to 5 bases and at J to 3 bases, leaving 10 bases not matched to a gene. Here the CDR3 DNA reads TGTGCCAGCAGTCTGCGGACAGGGGGGCAATACTACGAGCAGTACTTC. It yields the protein CASSLRTGGQYYEQYF.

V is TRBV6-5 and J is TRBJ2-1; D uncertain. Germline CDR1 MNHEY, CDR2 SVGAGI. V lost 6 bases and J 7 bases, leaving 13 bases between the germline ends. The CDR3 runs to 13 residues. For the CDR3, the DNA is TGTGCCAGCAGCCCGACCGTCCAGAATGAGCAGTTCTTC. Translated: CASSPTVQNEQFF.

This rearrangement joins TRBV28 to TRBJ2-1; D not resolved. CDR1 and CDR2 from the germline V gene are MDHEN and SYDVKM. Trimming shortened V by 5 bases and J by 0 bases, and 11 bases separated the two germline ends. The CDR3 is 15 amino acids. The CDR3 loop is CASSTQKSSYNEQFF. CDR3 DNA: TGTGCCAGCAGTACCCAGAAAAGCTCCTACAATGAGCAGTTCTTC.